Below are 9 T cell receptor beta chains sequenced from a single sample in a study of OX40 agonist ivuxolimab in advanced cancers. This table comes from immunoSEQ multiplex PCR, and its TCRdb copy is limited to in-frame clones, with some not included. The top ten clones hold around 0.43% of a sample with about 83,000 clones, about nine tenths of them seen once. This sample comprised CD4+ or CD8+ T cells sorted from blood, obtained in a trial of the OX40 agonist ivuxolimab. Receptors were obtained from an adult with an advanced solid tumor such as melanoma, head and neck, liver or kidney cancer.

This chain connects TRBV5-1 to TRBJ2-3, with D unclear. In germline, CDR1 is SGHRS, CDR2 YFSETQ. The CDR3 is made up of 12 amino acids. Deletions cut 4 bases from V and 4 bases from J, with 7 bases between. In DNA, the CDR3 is TGCGCCAGCAGCCAGCCCGCAGATACGCAGTATTTT. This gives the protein CASSQPADTQYF.

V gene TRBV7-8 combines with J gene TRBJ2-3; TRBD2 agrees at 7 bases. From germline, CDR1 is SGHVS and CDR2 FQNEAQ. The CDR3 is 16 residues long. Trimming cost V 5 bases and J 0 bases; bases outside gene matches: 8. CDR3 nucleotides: TGTGCCAGCAGCGCGCAAGCGGGGCCTAGCACAGATACGCAGTATTTT. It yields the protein CASSAQAGPSTDTQYF.

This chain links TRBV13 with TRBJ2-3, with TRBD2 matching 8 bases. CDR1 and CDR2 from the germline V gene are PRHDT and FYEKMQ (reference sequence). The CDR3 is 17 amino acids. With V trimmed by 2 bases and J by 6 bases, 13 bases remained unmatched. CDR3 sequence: CASSLLPGGGSRDTQYF. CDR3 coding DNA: TGTGCCAGCAGCTTATTACCCGGCGGGGGGTCACGGGATACGCAGTATTTT.

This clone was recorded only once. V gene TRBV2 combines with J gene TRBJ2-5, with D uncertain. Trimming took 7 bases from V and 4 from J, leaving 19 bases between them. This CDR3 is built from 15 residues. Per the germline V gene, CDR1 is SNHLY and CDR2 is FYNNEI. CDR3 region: CASTARSRRLETQYF. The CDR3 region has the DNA TGTGCCAGCACCGCTAGGAGCAGAAGACTAGAGACCCAGTACTTC.

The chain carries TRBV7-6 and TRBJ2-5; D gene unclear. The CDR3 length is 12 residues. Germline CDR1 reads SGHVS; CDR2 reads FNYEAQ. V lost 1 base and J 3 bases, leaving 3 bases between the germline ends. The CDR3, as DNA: TGTGCCAGCAGCTTAGGGGAAGAGACCCAGTACTTC. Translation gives CASSLGEETQYF.

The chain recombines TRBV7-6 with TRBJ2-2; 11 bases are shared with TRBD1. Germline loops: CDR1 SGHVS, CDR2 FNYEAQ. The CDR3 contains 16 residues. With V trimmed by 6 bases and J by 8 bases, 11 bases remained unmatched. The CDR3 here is CASSNGQGAFVGELFF. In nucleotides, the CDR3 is TGTGCCAGCAGTAACGGACAGGGGGCCTTCGTGGGGGAGCTGTTTTTT.

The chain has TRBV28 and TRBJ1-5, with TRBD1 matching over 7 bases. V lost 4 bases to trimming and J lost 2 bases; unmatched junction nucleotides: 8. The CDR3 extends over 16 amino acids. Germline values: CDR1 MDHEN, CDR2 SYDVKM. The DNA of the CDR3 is TGTGCCAGCAGTTCCGACATGGGACAGCGCAATCAGCCCCAGCATTTT. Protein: CASSSDMGQRNQPQHF.

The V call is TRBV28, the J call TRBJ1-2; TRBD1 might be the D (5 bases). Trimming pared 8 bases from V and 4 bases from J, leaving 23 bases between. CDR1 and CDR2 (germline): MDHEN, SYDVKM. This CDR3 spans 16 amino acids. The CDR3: CASYRAGGTTSYGYTF. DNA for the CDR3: TGTGCCAGCTACCGGGCTGGGGGTACGACATCCTATGGCTACACCTTC.

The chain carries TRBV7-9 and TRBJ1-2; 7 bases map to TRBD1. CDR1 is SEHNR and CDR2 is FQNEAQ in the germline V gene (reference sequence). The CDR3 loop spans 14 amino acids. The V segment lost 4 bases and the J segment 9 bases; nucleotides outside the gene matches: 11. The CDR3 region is CASSSEQGGDRYTF. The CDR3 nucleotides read TGTGCCAGCAGCTCCGAGCAGGGGGGAGATCGCTACACCTTC.